The clone carrying this T cell receptor beta chain came up many times. Its antigen is undetermined. These data originate in a study of Graves' ophthalmopathy and Graves' hyperthyroidism. Whole-study results and caveats: Among thyroid clonotypes expanded above 0.001 frequency, most also appeared in blood.

Out of about 10 ml of fresh peripheral blood, PBMCs were obtained. V lost 3 bases and J lost 0; bases outside the gene matches: 16. Germline V gives CDR1 MDHEN, CDR2 SYDVKM. This CDR3 is built from 20 residues. Amplification of TCR beta CDR3 regions used RNA transcripts. The workflow started with a first-round RT-PCR run with HTBI primers and then moved on to a second-round multiplex PCR. TCRdb re-called the multiplex PCR reads with MiXCR, one entry per CDR3 protein. The repertoire holds 400,000 to 450,000 distinct CDR3 sequences, around a fifth seen once, with roughly 3% in the top ten. The specimen was peripheral blood. This clonotype was sampled from a woman aged 18-29 years with stable Graves' hyperthyroidism. V and J are TRBV28 and TRBJ1-5, with TRBD1 matching 8 bases. The CDR3, as DNA: TGTGCCAGCAGTTTCCTGTCTTTCAGGGGGCCGCTTTATAGCAATCAGCCCCAGCATTTT. Translation gives CASSFLSFRGPLYSNQPQHF.